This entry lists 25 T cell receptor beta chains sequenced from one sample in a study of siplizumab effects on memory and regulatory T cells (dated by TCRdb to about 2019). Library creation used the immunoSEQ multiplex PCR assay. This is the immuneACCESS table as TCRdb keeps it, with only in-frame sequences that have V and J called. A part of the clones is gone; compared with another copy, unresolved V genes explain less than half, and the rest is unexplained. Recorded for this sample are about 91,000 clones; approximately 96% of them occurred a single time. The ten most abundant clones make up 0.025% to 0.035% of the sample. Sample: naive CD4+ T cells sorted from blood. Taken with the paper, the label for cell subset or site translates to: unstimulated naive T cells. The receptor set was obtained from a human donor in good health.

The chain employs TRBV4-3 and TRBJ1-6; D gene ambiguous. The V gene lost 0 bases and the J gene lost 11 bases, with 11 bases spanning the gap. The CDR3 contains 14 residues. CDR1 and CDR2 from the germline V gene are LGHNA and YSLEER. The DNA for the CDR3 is TGCGCCAGCAGCCAAGATCCCGGGAGAACACCCCTCCACTTT. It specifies CASSQDPGRTPLHF.

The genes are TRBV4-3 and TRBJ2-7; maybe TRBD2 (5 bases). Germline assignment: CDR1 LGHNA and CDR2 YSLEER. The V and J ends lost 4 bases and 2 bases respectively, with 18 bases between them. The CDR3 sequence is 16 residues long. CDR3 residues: CASSRTYGDGTYEQYF. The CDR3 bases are TGCGCCAGCAGCCGAACGTACGGAGACGGGACCTACGAGCAGTACTTC.

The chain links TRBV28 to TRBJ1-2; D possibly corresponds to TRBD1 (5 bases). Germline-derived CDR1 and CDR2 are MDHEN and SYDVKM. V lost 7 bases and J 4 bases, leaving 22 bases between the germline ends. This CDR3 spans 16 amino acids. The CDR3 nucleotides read TGTGCCAGCATTGGGGGTCTACCATTACCGGGCTATGGCTACACCTTC. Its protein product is CASIGGLPLPGYGYTF.

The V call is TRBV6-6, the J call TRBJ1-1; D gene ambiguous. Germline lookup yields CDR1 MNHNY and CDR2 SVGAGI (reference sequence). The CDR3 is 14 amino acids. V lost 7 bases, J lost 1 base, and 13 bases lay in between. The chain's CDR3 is CASTPRAANTEAFF. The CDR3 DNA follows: TGTGCCAGCACCCCCCGGGCGGCGAACACTGAAGCTTTCTTT.

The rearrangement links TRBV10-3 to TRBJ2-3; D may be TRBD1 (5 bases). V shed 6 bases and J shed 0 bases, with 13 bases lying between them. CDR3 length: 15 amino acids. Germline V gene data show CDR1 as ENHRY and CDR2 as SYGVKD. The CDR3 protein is CAIRKDTFSTDTQYF. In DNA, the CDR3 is TGTGCCATCAGGAAGGACACGTTTAGCACAGATACGCAGTATTTT.

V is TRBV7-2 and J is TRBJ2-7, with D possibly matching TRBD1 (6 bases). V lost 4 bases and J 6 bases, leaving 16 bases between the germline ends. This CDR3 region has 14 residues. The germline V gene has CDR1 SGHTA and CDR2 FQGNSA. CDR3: CASSSNRGSGEQYF. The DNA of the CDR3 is TGTGCCAGCAGCTCTAATAGGGGGTCGGGCGAGCAGTACTTC.

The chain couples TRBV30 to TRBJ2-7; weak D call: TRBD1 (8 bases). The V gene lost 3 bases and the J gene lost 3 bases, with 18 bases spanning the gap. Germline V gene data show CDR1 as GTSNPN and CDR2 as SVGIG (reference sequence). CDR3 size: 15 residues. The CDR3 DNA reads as TGTGCCTGGAGGGTTGGACAGGGAGGGATCTACGAGCAGTACTTC. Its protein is CAWRVGQGGIYEQYF. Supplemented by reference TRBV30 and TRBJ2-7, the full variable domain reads SQTIHQWPATLVQPVGSPLSLECTVEGTSNPNLYWYRQAAGRGLQLLFYSVGIGQISSEVPQNLSASRPQDRQFILSSKKLLLSDSGFYLCAWRVGQGGIYEQYFGPGTRLTVT.

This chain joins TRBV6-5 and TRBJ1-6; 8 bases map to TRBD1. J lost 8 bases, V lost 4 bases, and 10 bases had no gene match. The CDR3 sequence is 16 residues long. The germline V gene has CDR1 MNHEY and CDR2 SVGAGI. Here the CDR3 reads CASSLRDRGFDSPLHF. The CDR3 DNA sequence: TGTGCCAGCAGTTTACGAGACAGGGGATTTGATTCACCCCTCCACTTT.

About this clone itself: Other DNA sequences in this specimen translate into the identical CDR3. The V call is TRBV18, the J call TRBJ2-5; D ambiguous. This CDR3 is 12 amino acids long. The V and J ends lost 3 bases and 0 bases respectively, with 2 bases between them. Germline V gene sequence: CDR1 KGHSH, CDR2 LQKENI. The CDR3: CASSPYQETQYF. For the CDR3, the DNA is TGTGCCAGCTCACCCTACCAAGAGACCCAGTACTTC.

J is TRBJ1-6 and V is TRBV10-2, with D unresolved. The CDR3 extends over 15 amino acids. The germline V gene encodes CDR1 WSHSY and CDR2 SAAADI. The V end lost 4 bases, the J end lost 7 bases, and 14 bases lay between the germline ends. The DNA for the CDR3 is TGCGCCAGCAGTGCTCAGGTTCAGAAAAATTCACCCCTCCACTTT. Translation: CASSAQVQKNSPLHF.

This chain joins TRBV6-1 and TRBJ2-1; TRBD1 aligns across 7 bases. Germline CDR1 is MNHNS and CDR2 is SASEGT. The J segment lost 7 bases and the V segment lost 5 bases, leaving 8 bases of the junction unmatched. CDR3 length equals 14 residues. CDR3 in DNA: TGTGCCAGCAGTAGGAACAGGGGCGTTAATGAGCAGTTCTTC. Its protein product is CASSRNRGVNEQFF.

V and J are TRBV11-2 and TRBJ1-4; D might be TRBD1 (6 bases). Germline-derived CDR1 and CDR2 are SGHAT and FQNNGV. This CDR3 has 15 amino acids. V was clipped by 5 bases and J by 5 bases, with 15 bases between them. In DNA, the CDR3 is TGTGCCAGCAGCCGACAGGAGGGGCGAAATGAAAAACTGTTTTTT. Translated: CASSRQEGRNEKLFF.

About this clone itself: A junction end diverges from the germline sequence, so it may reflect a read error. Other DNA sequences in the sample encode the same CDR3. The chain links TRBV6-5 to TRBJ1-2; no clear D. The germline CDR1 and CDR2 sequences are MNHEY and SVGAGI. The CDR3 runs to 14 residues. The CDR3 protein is CASSYSAVSYGYTF. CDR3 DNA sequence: TGTGCCAGCAGTTACTCGGCGGTGAGCTATGGTTACACCTTC.

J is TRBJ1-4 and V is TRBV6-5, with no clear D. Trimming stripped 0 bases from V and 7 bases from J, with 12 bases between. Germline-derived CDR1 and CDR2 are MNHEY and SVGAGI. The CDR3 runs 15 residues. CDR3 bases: TGTGCCAGCAGTTACTCGAGGGAGCGGAGTGAAAAACTGTTTTTT. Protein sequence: CASSYSRERSEKLFF.

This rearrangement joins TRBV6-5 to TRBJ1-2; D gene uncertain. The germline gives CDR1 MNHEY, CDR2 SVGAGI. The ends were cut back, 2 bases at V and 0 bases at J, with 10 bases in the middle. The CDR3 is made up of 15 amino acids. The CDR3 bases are TGTGCCAGCAGTTACGGTCCCTATTCTAACTATGGCTACACCTTC. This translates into CASSYGPYSNYGYTF.

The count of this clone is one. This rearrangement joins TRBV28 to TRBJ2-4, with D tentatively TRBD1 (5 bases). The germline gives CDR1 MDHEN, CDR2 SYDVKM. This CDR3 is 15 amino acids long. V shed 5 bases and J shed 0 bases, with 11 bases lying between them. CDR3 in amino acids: CASSTLQVAKNIQYF. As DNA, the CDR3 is TGTGCCAGCAGTACCTTACAGGTAGCCAAAAACATTCAGTACTTC. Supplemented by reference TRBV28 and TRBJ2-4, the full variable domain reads DVKVTQSSRYLVKRTGEKVFLECVQDMDHENMFWYRQDPGLGLRLIYFSYDVKMKEKGDIPEGYSVSREKKERFSLILESASTNQTSMYLCASSTLQVAKNIQYFGAGTRLSVL.

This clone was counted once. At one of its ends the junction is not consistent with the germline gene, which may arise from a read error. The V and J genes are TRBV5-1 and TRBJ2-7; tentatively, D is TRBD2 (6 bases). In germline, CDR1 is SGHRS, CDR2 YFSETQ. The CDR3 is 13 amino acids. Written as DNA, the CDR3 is TGTGCCAGCAGCCCCCTGGGGGGCTACGAGCAGTACTTC. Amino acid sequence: CASSPLGGYEQYF.

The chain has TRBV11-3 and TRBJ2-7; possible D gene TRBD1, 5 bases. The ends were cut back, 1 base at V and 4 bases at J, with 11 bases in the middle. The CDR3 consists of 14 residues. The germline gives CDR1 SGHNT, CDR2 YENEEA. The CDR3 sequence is CASSLGRGSYEQYF. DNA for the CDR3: TGTGCCAGCAGCTTAGGAAGGGGCTCTTACGAGCAGTACTTC.

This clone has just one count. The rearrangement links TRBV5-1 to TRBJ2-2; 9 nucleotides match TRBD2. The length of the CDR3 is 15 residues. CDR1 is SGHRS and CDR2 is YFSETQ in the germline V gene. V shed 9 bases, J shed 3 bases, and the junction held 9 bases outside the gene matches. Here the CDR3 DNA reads TGCGCCACCTCGCGGCGGGGGGGCGACACCGGGGAGCTGTTTTTT. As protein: CATSRRGGDTGELFF.

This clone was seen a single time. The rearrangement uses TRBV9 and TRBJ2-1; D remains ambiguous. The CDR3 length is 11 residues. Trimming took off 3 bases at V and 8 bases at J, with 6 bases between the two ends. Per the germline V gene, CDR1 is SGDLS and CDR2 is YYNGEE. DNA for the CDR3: TGTGCCAGCAGCGCTGGCTATGAGCAGTTCTTC. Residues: CASSAGYEQFF.

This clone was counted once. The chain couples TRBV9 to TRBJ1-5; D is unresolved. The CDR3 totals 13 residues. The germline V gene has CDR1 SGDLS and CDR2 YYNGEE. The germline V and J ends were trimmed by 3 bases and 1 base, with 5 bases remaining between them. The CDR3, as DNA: TGTGCCAGCAGCGCTTCGAGCAATCAGCCCCAGCATTTT. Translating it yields CASSASSNQPQHF.

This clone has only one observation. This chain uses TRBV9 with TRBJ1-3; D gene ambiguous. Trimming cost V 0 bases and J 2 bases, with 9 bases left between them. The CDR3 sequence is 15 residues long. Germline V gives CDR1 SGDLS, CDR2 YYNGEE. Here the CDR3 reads CASSVDRGTGNTIYF. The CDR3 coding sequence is TGTGCCAGCAGCGTAGATCGCGGAACTGGAAACACCATATATTTT.

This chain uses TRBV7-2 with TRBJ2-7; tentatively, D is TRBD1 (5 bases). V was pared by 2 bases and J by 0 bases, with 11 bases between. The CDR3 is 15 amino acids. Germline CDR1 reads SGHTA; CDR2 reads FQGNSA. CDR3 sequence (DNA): TGTGCCAGCAGCTTATTCAGGGTGAGCTCCTACGAGCAGTACTTC. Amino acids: CASSLFRVSSYEQYF. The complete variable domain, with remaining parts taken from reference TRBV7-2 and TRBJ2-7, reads GAGVSQSPSNKVTEKGKDVELRCDPISGHTALYWYRQSLGQGLEFLIYFQGNSAPDKSGLPSDRFSAERTGGSVSTLTIQRTQQEDSAVYLCASSLFRVSSYEQYFGPGTRLTVT.

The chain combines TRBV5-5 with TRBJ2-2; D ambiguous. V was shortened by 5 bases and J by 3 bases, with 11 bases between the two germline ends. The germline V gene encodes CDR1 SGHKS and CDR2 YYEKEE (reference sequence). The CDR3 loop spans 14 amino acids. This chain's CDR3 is CASRRGGDTGELFF. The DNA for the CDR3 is TGTGCCAGCAGGCGCGGTGGGGACACCGGGGAGCTGTTTTTT. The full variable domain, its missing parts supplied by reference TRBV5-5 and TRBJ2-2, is DAGVTQSPTHLIKTRGQQVTLRCSPISGHKSVSWYQQVLGQGPQFIFQYYEKEERGRGNFPDRFSARQFPNYSSELNVNALLLGDSALYLCASRRGGDTGELFFGEGSRLTVL.

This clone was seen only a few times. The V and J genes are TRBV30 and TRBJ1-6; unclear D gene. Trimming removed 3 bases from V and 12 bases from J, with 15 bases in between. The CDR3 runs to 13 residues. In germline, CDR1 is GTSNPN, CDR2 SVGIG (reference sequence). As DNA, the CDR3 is TGTGCCTGGAGGCCAGAACGGGGTTTACCCCTCCACTTT. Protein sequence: CAWRPERGLPLHF.